Sequencing of this T cell receptor beta chain was carried out in a study of technical replicates of blood from a handful of donors. The protocol was immunoSEQ multiplex PCR, while the TCRdb copy is restricted to in-frame clones and leaves out a portion. The table shows 65,000 to 95,000 clones, with just over 90% occurring only once. This CDR3 comprises 16 residues. V lost 4 bases to trimming and J lost 5 bases; unmatched junction nucleotides: 12. Per germline, CDR1 SEHNR and CDR2 FQNEAQ (reference sequence). The table lists this clone with a count of one. The source material was T cells isolated from PBMCs. The receptor's source is a human donor in good health. This chain links TRBV7-9 with TRBJ2-5; 8 bases are a match to TRBD2. The CDR3 nucleotides are TGTGCCAGCAGCTCTTTTAGGAGCGGGGGTTCTGAGACCCAGTACTTC. Its translation: CASSSFRSGGSETQYF.